The clone carrying this T cell receptor (beta chain) was detected only once. Antigen specificity is unknown. The record originates from a study of cytomegalovirus exposure and HLA in healthy donors. The data were produced by immunoSEQ multiplex PCR, yet TCRdb's version contains in-frame clones alone and is incomplete. The table has about 43,000 clones, 92% seen once. Notes on the study in general: In vitro experiments confirmed that three CMV-associated chains were specific for CMV antigens. It was approximately 160 TCR beta chains that were listed as cytomegalovirus-associated. Rarity characterized most TCR sequences, yet some public TCRs appeared in many donors.

From germline, CDR1 is ENHRY and CDR2 SYGVKD. V was clipped by 8 bases and J by 0 bases; unmatched bases: 0. This CDR3 spans 13 amino acids. Donors came from a validation cohort of over a hundred subjects, distinct from the first 666-subject cohort. The sequenced sample was PBMCs. The TCR comes from a man between 18 and 29 years old in good health and CMV-seronegative. V and J are TRBV10-3 and TRBJ1-1; 10 bases are a match to TRBD1. For the CDR3, the DNA is TGTGCCATCGGGACAGGGGTGAACACTGAAGCTTTCTTT. It translates to CAIGTGVNTEAFF.